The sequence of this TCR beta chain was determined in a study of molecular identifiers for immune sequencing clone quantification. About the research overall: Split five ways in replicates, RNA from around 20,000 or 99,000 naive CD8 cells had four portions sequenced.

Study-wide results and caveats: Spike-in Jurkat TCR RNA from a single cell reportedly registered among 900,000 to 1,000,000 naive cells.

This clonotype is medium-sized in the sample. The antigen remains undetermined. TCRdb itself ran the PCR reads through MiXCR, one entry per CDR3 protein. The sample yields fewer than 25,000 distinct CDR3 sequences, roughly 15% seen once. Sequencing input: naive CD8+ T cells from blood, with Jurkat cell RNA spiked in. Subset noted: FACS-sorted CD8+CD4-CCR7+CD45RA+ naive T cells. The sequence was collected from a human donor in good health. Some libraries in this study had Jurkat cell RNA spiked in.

CDR3 protein: CASSLRGRYEQYF. CDR3 DNA: TGTGCCAGCAGTTTAAGGGGTCGGTACGAGCAGTACTTC. The rearrangement joins TRBV28 to TRBJ2-7; weak D call: TRBD1 (5 bases). The length of the CDR3 is 13 residues. Trimming removed 2 bases from V and 4 bases from J, with 9 bases in between. From germline, CDR1 is MDHEN and CDR2 SYDVKM.